This T cell receptor (beta chain) is from a study of cytomegalovirus exposure and HLA in healthy donors. Turning to the study itself: Falling in the Caucasian-associated ancestry cluster were roughly 86% of 350 to 400 genotyped donors.

General study points: In a later analysis, TCR beta V- and J-gene trimming was associated with a missense DCLRE1C variant.

Turning to this clone: The antigen is unknown.

The PCR contained 60 Vbeta and 13 Jbeta primers. The data were produced by immunoSEQ multiplex PCR, yet TCRdb's version contains in-frame clones alone and is incomplete. The sample yields 200,000 to 250,000 clones, roughly 84% seen once. The germline V and J ends were trimmed by 1 base and 5 bases, with 5 bases remaining between them. CDR1 and CDR2 from the germline V gene are MNHNS and SASEGT. The CDR3 covers 12 residues. What was sequenced was PBMCs. V and J are TRBV6-1 and TRBJ1-2; D is unclear. The sequence came from a man aged 50 to 60 in good health and CMV-seronegative. CDR3 DNA: TGTGCCAGCAGTGAAGGAGAATATGGCTACACCTTC. Protein product: CASSEGEYGYTF.